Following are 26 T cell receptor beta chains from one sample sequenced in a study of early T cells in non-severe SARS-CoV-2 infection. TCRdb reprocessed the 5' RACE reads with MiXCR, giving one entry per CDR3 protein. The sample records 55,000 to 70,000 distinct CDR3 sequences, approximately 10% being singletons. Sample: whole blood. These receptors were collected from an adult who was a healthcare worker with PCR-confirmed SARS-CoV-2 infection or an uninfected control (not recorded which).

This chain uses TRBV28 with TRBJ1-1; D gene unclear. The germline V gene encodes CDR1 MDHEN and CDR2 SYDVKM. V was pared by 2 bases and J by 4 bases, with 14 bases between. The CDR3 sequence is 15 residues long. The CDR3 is CASSLTPGGSTEAFF. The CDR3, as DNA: TGTGCCAGCAGTTTAACGCCCGGAGGGAGCACTGAAGCTTTCTTT.

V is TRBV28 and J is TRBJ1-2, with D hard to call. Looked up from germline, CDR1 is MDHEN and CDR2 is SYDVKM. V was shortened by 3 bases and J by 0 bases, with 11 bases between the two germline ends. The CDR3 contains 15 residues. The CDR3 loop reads CASSLGFLANYGYTF. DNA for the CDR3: TGTGCCAGCAGTTTGGGGTTCCTCGCTAACTATGGCTACACCTTC.

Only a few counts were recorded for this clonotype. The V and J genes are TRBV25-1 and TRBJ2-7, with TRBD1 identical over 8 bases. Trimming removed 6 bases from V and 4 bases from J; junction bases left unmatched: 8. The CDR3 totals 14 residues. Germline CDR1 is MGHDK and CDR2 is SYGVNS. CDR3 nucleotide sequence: TGTGCCAGCAGGGGGACAGGCCTGCTATACGAGCAGTACTTC. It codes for CASRGTGLLYEQYF.

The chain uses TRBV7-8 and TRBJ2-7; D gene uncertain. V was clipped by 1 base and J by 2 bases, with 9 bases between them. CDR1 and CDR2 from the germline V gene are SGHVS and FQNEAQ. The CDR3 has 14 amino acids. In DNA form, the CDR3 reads TGTGCCAGCAGCTTAGACCACACCGCCTACGAGCAGTACTTC. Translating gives CASSLDHTAYEQYF.

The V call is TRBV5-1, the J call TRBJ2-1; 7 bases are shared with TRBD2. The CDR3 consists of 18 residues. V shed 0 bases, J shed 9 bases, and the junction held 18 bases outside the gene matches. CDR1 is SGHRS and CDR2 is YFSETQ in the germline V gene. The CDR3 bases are TGCGCCAGCAGCTTGGAGCCCCCTAGCGGACACCTTCTGCCTGAGCAGTTCTTC. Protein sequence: CASSLEPPSGHLLPEQFF. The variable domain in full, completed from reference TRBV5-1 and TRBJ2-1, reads KAGVTQTPRYLIKTRGQQVTLSCSPISGHRSVSWYQQTPGQGLQFLFEYFSETQRNKGNFPGRFSGRQFSNSRSEMNVSTLELGDSALYLCASSLEPPSGHLLPEQFFGPGTRLTVL.

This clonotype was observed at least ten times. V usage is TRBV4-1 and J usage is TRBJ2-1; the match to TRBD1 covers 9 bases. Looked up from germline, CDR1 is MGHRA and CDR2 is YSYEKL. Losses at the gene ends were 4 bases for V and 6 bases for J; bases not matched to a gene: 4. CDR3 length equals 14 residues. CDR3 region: CASSPGQGSNEQFF. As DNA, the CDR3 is TGCGCCAGCAGCCCCGGACAGGGGAGCAATGAGCAGTTCTTC.

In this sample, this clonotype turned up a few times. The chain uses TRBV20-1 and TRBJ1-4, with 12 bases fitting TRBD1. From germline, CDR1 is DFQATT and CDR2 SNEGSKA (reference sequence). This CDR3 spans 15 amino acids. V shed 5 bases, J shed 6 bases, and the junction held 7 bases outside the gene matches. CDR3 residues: CSAVGQGAVYEKLFF. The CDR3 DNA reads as TGCAGTGCTGTGGGACAGGGGGCCGTCTATGAAAAACTGTTTTTT.

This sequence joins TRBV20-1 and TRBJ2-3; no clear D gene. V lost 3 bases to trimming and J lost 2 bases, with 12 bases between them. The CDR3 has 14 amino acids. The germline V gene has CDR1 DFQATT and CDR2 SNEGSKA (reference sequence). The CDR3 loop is CSASPRLLTDTQYF. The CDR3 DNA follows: TGCAGTGCTAGCCCGCGGTTGCTCACAGATACGCAGTATTTT.

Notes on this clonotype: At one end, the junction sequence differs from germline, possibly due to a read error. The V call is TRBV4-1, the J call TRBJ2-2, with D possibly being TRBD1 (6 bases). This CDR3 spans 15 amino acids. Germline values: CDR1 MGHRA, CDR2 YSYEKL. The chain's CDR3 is CPSSQEPGAGGELFF. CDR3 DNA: TGCCCCAGCAGCCAAGAGCCAGGGGCCGGCGGGGAGCTGTTTTTT.

The CDR3 coding sequence is TGTGCCAGCTCACAGGGACTAGCCTACCCCTACGAGCAGTACTTC. Protein: CASSQGLAYPYEQYF. The chain recombines TRBV18 with TRBJ2-7, with TRBD2 matching 9 bases. This CDR3 region has 15 residues. The junction had 6 bases not matched to a gene; V was cut back by 4 bases and J by 2 bases. Per the germline V gene, CDR1 is KGHSH and CDR2 is LQKENI.

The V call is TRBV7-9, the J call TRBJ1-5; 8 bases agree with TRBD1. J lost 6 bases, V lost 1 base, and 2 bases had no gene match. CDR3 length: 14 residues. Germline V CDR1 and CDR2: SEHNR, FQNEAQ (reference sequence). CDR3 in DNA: TGTGCCAGCAGCTTAGGGACAGGGCTTCAGCCCCAGCATTTT. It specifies CASSLGTGLQPQHF.

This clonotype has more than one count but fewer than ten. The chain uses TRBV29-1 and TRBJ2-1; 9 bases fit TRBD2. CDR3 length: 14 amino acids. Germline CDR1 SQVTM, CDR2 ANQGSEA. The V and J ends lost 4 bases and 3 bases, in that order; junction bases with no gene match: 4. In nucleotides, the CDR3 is TGCAGCGTTGTTCTAGCGGGATTCTACAATGAGCAGTTCTTC. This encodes CSVVLAGFYNEQFF.

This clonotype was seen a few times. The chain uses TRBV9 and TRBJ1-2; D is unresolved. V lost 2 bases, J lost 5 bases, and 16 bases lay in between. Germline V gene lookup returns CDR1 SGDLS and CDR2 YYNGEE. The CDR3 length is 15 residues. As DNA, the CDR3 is TGTGCCAGCAGCGTGGACGTAACCAATACTTATGGCTACACCTTC. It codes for CASSVDVTNTYGYTF. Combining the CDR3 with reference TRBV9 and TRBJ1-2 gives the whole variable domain DSGVTQTPKHLITATGQRVTLRCSPRSGDLSVYWYQQSLDQGLQFLIQYYNGEERAKGNILERFSAQQFPDLHSELNLSSLELGDSALYFCASSVDVTNTYGYTFGSGTRLTVV.

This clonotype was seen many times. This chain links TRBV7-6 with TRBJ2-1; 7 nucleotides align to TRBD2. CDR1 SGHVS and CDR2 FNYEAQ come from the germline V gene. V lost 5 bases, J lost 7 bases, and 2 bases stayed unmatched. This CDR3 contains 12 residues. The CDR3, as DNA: TGTGCCAGCAGCCGACTAGCAAATGAGCAGTTCTTC. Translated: CASSRLANEQFF.

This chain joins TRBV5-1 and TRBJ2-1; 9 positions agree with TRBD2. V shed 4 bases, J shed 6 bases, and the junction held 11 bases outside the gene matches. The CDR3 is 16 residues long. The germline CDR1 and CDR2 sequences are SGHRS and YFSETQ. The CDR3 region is CASSPRTSETGNEQFF. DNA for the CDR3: TGCGCCAGCAGCCCCAGGACTAGCGAAACTGGCAATGAGCAGTTCTTC.

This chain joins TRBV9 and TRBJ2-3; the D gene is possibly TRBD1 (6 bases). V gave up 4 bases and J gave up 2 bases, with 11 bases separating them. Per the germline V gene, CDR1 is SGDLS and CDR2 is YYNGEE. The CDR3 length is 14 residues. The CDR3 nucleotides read TGTGCCAGCAGCCTGGGGGCTACCACAGATACGCAGTATTTT. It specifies CASSLGATTDTQYF.

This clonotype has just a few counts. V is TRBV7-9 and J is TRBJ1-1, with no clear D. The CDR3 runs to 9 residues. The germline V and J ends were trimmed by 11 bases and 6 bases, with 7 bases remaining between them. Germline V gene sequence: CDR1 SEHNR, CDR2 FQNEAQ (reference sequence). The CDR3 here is CALGAEAFF. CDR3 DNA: TGTGCCCTCGGGGCTGAAGCTTTCTTT. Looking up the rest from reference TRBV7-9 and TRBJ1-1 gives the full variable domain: DTGVSQNPRHKITKRGQNVTFRCDPISEHNRLYWYRQTLGQGPEFLTYFQNEAQLEKSRLLSDRFSAERPKGSFSTLEIQRTEQGDSAMYLCALGAEAFFGQGTRLTVV.

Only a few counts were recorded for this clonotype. CDR3 nucleotides: TGTGCCAGCAGACTAAGACGCGGGACCCAGTACTTC. Translating it yields CASRLRRGTQYF. V is TRBV28 and J is TRBJ2-5, with D unclear. This CDR3 comprises 12 residues. The V end was cut by 6 bases, the J end by 7 bases, with 12 bases between. Germline V gives CDR1 MDHEN, CDR2 SYDVKM.

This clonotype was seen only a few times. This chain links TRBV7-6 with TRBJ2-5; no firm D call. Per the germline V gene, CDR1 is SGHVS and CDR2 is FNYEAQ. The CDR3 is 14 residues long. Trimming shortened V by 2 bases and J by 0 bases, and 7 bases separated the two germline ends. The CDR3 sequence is CASSLSAYQETQYF. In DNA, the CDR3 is TGTGCCAGCAGCTTATCGGCTTACCAAGAGACCCAGTACTTC.

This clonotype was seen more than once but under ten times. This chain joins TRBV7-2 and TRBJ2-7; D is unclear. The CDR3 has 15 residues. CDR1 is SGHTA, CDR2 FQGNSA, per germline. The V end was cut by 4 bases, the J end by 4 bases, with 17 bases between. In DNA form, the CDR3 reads TGTGCCAGCAGCTCCGACCCGTTCTCTAGTTACGAGCAGTACTTC. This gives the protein CASSSDPFSSYEQYF.

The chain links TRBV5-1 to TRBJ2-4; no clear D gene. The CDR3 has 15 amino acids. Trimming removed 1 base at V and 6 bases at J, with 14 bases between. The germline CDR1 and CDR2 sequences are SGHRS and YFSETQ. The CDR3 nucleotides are TGCGCCAGCAGCTTGTCCAGGATCAAGGGAAACATTCAGTACTTC. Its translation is CASSLSRIKGNIQYF.

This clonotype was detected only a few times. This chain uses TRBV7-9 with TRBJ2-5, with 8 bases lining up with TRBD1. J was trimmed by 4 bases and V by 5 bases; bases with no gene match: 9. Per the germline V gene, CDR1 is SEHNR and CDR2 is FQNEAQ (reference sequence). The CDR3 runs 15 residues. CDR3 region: CASSPDRGARETQYF. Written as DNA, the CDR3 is TGTGCCAGCAGCCCCGACAGGGGAGCGAGAGAGACCCAGTACTTC.

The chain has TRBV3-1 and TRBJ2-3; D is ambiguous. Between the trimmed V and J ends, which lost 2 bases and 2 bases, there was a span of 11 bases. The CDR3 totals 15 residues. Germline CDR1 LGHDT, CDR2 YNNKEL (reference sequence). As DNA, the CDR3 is TGTGCCAGCAGCCAACAGGTCAGCCCCACAGATACGCAGTATTTT. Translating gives CASSQQVSPTDTQYF.

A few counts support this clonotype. Here the CDR3 DNA reads TGTGCCAGCAGCTTATTTTCTCAGGACGGCTACGAGCAGTACTTC. It is translated as CASSLFSQDGYEQYF. This chain links TRBV7-3 with TRBJ2-7; D remains unclear. With 2 bases removed from V and 3 bases from J, the gap between germline ends came to 14 bases. Germline values: CDR1 SGHTA, CDR2 FQGTGA. The CDR3 loop spans 15 amino acids.

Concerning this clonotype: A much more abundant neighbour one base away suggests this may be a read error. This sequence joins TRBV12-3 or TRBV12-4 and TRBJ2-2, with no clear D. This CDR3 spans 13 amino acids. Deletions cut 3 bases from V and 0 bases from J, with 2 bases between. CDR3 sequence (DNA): TGTGCCAGCAGTTTCGCGAACACCGGGGAGCTGTTTTTT. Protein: CASSFANTGELFF.

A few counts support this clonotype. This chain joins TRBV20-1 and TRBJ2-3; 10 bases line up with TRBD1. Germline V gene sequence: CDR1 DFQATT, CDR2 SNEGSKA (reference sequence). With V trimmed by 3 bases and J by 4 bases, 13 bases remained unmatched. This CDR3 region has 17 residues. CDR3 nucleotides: TGCAGTGCTAGCCCCCTTAGACAGGGGGCAGGGGCAGATACGCAGTATTTT. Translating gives CSASPLRQGAGADTQYF.